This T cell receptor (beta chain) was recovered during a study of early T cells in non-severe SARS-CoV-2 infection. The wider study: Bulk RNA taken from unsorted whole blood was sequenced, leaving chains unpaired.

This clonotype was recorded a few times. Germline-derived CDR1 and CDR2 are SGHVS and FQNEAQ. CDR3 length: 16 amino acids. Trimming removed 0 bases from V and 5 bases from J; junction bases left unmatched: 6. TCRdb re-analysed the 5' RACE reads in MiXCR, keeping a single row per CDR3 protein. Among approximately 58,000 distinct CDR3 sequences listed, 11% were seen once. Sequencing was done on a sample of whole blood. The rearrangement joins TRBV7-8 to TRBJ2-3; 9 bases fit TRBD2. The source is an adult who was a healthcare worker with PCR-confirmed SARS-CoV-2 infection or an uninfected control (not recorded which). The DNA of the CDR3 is TGTGCCAGCAGCTTAGCGCCGGGACTAGCTATAGATACGCAGTATTTT. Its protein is CASSLAPGLAIDTQYF. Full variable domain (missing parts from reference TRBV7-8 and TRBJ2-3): GAGVSQSPRYKVAKRGQDVALRCDPISGHVSLFWYQQALGQGPEFLTYFQNEAQLDKSGLPSDRFFAERPEGSVSTLKIQRTQQEDSAVYLCASSLAPGLAIDTQYFGPGTRLTVL.